These T cell receptor beta chains were read from a single sample in a study of Graves' ophthalmopathy and Graves' hyperthyroidism. In TCRdb, the multiplex PCR reads were re-called with MiXCR into one record per CDR3 protein. The repertoire holds about 210,000 distinct CDR3 sequences, with just under 30% as singletons. The sequenced sample was peripheral blood. These receptors were taken from a man in his forties or fifties with Graves' ophthalmopathy. Both conserved end residues are trimmed from each CDR3. The order of the fields is clone size, V gene, J gene, CDR3 protein. Size is stated for part of the rows, as once, few or many counts, or as a class when the clone is expanded.

many	TRBV6-2/TRBV6-3	TRBJ1-2	ASSSRGGTGITSYGYT
many	TRBV3-1	TRBJ1-2	ASSQGVGGESYGYT
.	TRBV30	TRBJ1-2	ARTTANYGYT
.	TRBV6-2/TRBV6-3	TRBJ2-4	ASSQLLGGKKAKNIQY
once	TRBV24-1	TRBJ1-2	ATSDPDGNYGYT
.	TRBV7-2	TRBJ2-7	ASRVGGDNSYEQY
many	TRBV19	TRBJ1-5	ASNQQSNQPQH
.	TRBV5-1	TRBJ2-2	ASSPGGSGTGELF
many	TRBV6-5	TRBJ2-7	ASSTNTGAEQY
many	TRBV4-2	TRBJ2-5	ASSQVPTSGGSQETQY
few	TRBV12-3/TRBV12-4	TRBJ2-5	ASTRTSGAGETQY
.	TRBV5-1	TRBJ2-2	ASSPTDTSNTGELF